The TCR beta chain under discussion was sequenced for a study of blood T cell repertoires in COVID-19. CDR1 and CDR2 from the germline V gene are SGHRS and YFSETQ. The CDR3 runs to 15 residues. The V and J ends lost 4 bases and 7 bases respectively, with 20 bases between them. Profiling relied on immunoSEQ multiplex PCR, and the TCRdb table lists in-frame clones only, not all of them. Among a few hundred thousand clones listed, approximately 86% were seen once. V and J are TRBV5-1 and TRBJ1-1; possible D gene TRBD1, 5 bases. Sequencing was carried out using PBMCs or T cells enriched from blood (not recorded which). This TCR was recovered from a woman in her thirties or forties with acute COVID-19. CDR3 sequence (DNA): TGCGCCAGCAGCCCCCCACCCGGGGGGGGACTTGAAGCTTTCTTT. Translating gives CASSPPPGGGLEAFF. Filled out from reference TRBV5-1 and TRBJ1-1, the complete variable domain reads KAGVTQTPRYLIKTRGQQVTLSCSPISGHRSVSWYQQTPGQGLQFLFEYFSETQRNKGNFPGRFSGRQFSNSRSEMNVSTLELGDSALYLCASSPPPGGGLEAFFGQGTRLTVV.